The clone carrying this TCR beta chain was detected ten times or more. Its antigen is currently unknown. Documented time point: newly diagnosed GD, antithyroid drugs for less than 3 months. After RNA was extracted from PBMCs, the TCR library was made from it. Per the germline V gene, CDR1 is SGHTA and CDR2 is FQGTGA. The CDR3 extends over 13 amino acids. Trimming stripped 4 bases from V and 5 bases from J, with 12 bases between. This entry is derived from a study of regulatory T cells in long-lasting Graves disease. Study-wide results and caveats: Newly diagnosed patients shared about a thousand public clonotypes; persistent patients shared a few thousand.

CDR3 regions were amplified by Arm-PCR using iRepertoire HTBI primers to build TCR beta libraries. TCRdb analysed the multiplex PCR reads with MiXCR anew, one entry per CDR3 protein. The repertoire holds 530,000 or so distinct CDR3 sequences, with less than 15% as singletons. The same data also contributed to another study, on T cells in Graves' hyperthyroidism and ophthalmopathy.

The gene calls are TRBV7-3 and TRBJ2-7, with D unclear. The receptor comes from a man aged 25 to 45 with Graves disease. The source was peripheral blood mononuclear cells (PBMCs), collected at new diagnosis, from a patient treated with antithyroid drugs. The CDR3 is CASSYLYRDEQYF. The CDR3 DNA is TGTGCCAGCAGCTACCTTTATCGAGACGAGCAGTACTTC.